The text below deals with one T cell receptor (beta chain). The antigen remains unidentified. Unique molecular identifiers featured in each of the TCR beta cDNA libraries. TCRdb recomputed calls from the PCR reads with MiXCR, one row per CDR3 protein. Of about 770,000 distinct CDR3 sequences in the sample, roughly 50% were seen once. Unmatched junction bases numbered 8, after V lost 1 base and J lost 1 base. Germline-derived CDR1 and CDR2 are SGHDN and FVKESK. The CDR3 sequence is 18 residues long. The data are from a study of post-analysis software for immune sequencing data. Overall study results and limits: Controls had lower frequencies than patients of about 5 TRBV segments, which included TRBV5-6, TRBV5-1 and TRBV20-1.

Sequencing used blood. The sequence came from a girl aged 10 to 17 with multiple sclerosis. The chain combines TRBV14 with TRBJ1-1, with 11 bases lining up with TRBD1. The CDR3 DNA sequence: TGTGCCAGCAGCCAAGGATCCGGGACAGGGGGGCGGAACACTGAAGCTTTCTTT. This encodes CASSQGSGTGGRNTEAFF.